The next 12 T cell receptor beta chains were all read from a single sample in a study of shared clonotypes between healthy human individuals. Generated by immunoSEQ multiplex PCR, the TCRdb table keeps only in-frame clones and is missing some. This table holds about half a million clones, 81% found once. The sample comprised PBMCs. These receptors were collected from a woman aged 40 to 55 in good health. Some clones in this sample may be carry-over from other donors' samples.

The chain recombines TRBV4-2 with TRBJ2-4; 9 bases fit TRBD1. With 2 bases clipped from V and 2 bases from J, the junction kept 4 bases outside the gene matches. The CDR3 runs 16 residues. Germline CDR1 LGHNA, CDR2 YNFKEQ. As DNA, the CDR3 is TGTGCCAGCAGCCAAAGAGGGACAGGGACCAAAAACATTCAGTACTTC. Its translation is CASSQRGTGTKNIQYF.

The chain recombines TRBV28 with TRBJ2-7; 7 bases match TRBD1. Germline CDR1 reads MDHEN; CDR2 reads SYDVKM. CDR3 size: 13 residues. Trimming removed 7 bases from V and 2 bases from J; junction bases left unmatched: 5. CDR3 DNA sequence: TGTGCCAGCACCACCGGGACAGCCTACGAGCAGTACTTC. Translating it yields CASTTGTAYEQYF.

The chain recombines TRBV5-6 with TRBJ1-1; 7 positions agree with TRBD1. With 5 bases clipped from V and 0 bases from J, the junction kept 10 bases outside the gene matches. CDR1 is SGHDT, CDR2 YYEEEE, per germline. The CDR3 runs 16 residues. DNA of the CDR3: TGTGCCAGCAGGGCCGGGACAGTATTACTGAACACTGAAGCTTTCTTT. Protein sequence: CASRAGTVLLNTEAFF.

The chain carries TRBV9 and TRBJ1-1; D is undetermined. Germline lookup yields CDR1 SGDLS and CDR2 YYNGEE. The CDR3 totals 13 residues. V lost 1 base, J lost 3 bases, and 7 bases lay in between. Here the CDR3 reads CASSVTRDTEAFF. The CDR3 DNA reads as TGTGCCAGCAGCGTAACCCGGGACACTGAAGCTTTCTTT.

On this clone: It is likely a read error: a sequence one base away is far more abundant. The chain carries TRBV2 and TRBJ2-3; unclear D gene. Germline V CDR1 and CDR2: SNHLY, FYNNEI. V shed 2 bases and J shed 4 bases, with 4 bases lying between them. This CDR3 is 12 amino acids long. The CDR3 DNA is TGTGCCAGCAGTGAATTGGCAGATACGCAGTATTTT. Its protein product is CASSELADTQYF.

A word on this clone: A far larger clone is off by one base, so a read error is likely. Different DNA sequences within this sample yield the same CDR3. The V gene is TRBV5-1, the J gene TRBJ2-5; the D gene is possibly TRBD1 (5 bases). Germline CDR1 and CDR2: SGHRS and YFSETQ. CDR3 length: 16 amino acids. The CDR3 sequence is CASSLARVLGRETQYF. The CDR3 DNA reads TGCGCCAGTAGCTTGGCCAGGGTGTTGGGGCGGGAGACCCAGTACTTC.

The chain is built from TRBV7-2 and TRBJ2-1, with 8 bases fitting TRBD2. CDR1 and CDR2 (germline): SGHTA, FQGNSA. The CDR3 covers 16 residues. V gave up 3 bases and J gave up 7 bases; unmatched junction bases: 11. The CDR3 nucleotides are TGTGCCAGCAGCTTCAACCCAGCGGGAGTAAGTAATGAGCAGTTCTTC. This translates into CASSFNPAGVSNEQFF.

V is TRBV2 and J is TRBJ2-7; D not resolved. The CDR3 sequence is 13 residues long. Between the trimmed V and J ends, which lost 5 bases and 2 bases, there was a span of 10 bases. The germline V gene encodes CDR1 SNHLY and CDR2 FYNNEI. Here the CDR3 reads CASSLRRTYEQYF. As DNA, the CDR3 is TGTGCCAGCAGTCTGAGACGCACCTACGAGCAGTACTTC.

This sequence joins TRBV9 and TRBJ2-7; 9 bases are a match to TRBD2. Germline V gene sequence: CDR1 SGDLS, CDR2 YYNGEE. V trimming: 4 bases; J trimming: 6 bases; junction bases outside the gene matches: 20. This CDR3 is 18 amino acids long. CDR3 protein: CASSRGLAGIGHFPEQYF. The CDR3 DNA sequence: TGTGCCAGCAGCCGGGGTCTAGCGGGAATCGGTCACTTCCCCGAGCAGTACTTC.

The CDR3 sequence: CASSLGTTNTEAFF. In DNA form, the CDR3 reads TGTGCCAGCAGCTTAGGGACAACGAACACTGAAGCTTTCTTT. The V call is TRBV9, the J call TRBJ1-1; weak D call: TRBD1 (6 bases). From germline, CDR1 is SGDLS and CDR2 YYNGEE. Trimming stripped 4 bases from V and 1 base from J, with 11 bases between. The CDR3 loop spans 14 amino acids.

A note on this clone: A far larger clone is only one base removed, so a read error is likely. Lacking the conserved final phenylalanine or tryptophan, this CDR3 likely reflects a read error. This chain links TRBV28 with TRBJ1-2, with a tentative D call TRBD1 (5 bases). Trimming left V 1 base short and J 6 bases short, with 18 bases between. CDR1 MDHEN and CDR2 SYDVKM come from the germline V gene. The CDR3 is made up of 16 amino acids. The CDR3 spells CASSLSTPGTDNGYTL. CDR3 nucleotide sequence: TGTGCCAGCAGTTTATCTACCCCCGGGACCGACAATGGCTACACCTTA.

This clone has a single count. The same CDR3 is also encoded by other DNA sequences in this sample. V and J are TRBV20-1 and TRBJ1-5; D is unresolved. This CDR3 spans 11 amino acids. Germline CDR1 is DFQATT and CDR2 is SNEGSKA (reference sequence). Trimming removed 3 bases at V and 4 bases at J, with 4 bases between. This CDR3 is CSARSNQPQHF. CDR3 nucleotides: TGCAGTGCTAGGAGTAATCAGCCCCAGCATTTT.